Listed here is a single TCR beta chain. The data were obtained in a study of blood T cell repertoires in COVID-19. In the study overall: Donors in the United States, Italy and Spain gave samples during acute or convalescent COVID-19.

The authors' processing: Amplification with reference gene primers provided the estimates of nucleated cell counts. Sequencing used immunoSEQ multiplex PCR; TCRdb keeps in-frame clones, though not all of them. Clone size and V and J calls were adopted from that table, with D and trimming inferred from the DNA. The sample has approximately 60,000 clones; around 87% are singletons. Germline lookup yields CDR1 SGHRS and CDR2 YFSETQ. The CDR3 totals 14 residues. Trimming cost V 2 bases and J 4 bases; bases outside gene matches: 5. Patients from Seattle were sampled longitudinally, starting during active infection.

The TCR originated in a woman of 80 years or more with COVID-19, enrolled during active disease. Input material: peripheral blood. The V call is TRBV5-1, the J call TRBJ2-7, with 8 bases matching TRBD2. The CDR3 DNA reads TGCGCCAGCAGCTTTAGCGGGGACCCTTACGAGCAGTACTTC. It codes for CASSFSGDPYEQYF.